This T cell receptor (beta chain) originates from a study of OX40 agonist ivuxolimab in advanced cancers. At the level of the study: Dose-escalation patients suffered from hepatocellular carcinoma, melanoma, renal cell or head and neck cancer. Enrollees could have had prior anti-PD-1, anti-PD-L1 or anti-CTLA-4 therapy, which about 40% had received. Points from the study as a whole: The authors also found low normalized T-cell clonal expansion in some nonresponders. Averaged across samples, CD8+ T cells carried more expanded clones than CD4+ did.

This clone was detected once. The antigen is unknown. Assay: immunoSEQ multiplex PCR; the TCRdb copy retains only in-frame clones and omits some. Of around 140,000 clones in the sample, roughly nine tenths were seen once. This CDR3 is 15 amino acids long. The germline CDR1 and CDR2 sequences are MNHEY and SVGAGI. Trimming removed 6 bases from V and 7 bases from J; junction bases left unmatched: 7. This chain connects TRBV6-5 to TRBJ2-1; the match to TRBD2 covers 12 bases. The sequence was obtained from an adult with an advanced solid tumor such as melanoma, head and neck, liver or kidney cancer. The sample was CD4+ or CD8+ T cells sorted from blood, taken in a trial of the OX40 agonist ivuxolimab. The CDR3 DNA follows: TGTGCCAGCAGATCACCGGGACTAGCGGGTAATGAGCAGTTCTTC. This translates into CASRSPGLAGNEQFF.